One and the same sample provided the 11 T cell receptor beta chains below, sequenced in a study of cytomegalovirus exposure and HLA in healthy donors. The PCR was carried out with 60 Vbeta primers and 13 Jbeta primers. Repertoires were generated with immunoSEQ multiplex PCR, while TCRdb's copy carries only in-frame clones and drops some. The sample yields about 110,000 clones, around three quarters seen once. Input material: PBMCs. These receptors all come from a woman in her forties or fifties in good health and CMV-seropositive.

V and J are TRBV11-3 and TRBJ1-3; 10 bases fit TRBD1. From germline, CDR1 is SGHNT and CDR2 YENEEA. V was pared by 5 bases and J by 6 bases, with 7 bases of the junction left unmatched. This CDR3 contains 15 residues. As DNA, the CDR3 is TGTGCCAGCAGCGCTCCGGGACAGGGGAAAAACACCATATATTTT. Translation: CASSAPGQGKNTIYF.

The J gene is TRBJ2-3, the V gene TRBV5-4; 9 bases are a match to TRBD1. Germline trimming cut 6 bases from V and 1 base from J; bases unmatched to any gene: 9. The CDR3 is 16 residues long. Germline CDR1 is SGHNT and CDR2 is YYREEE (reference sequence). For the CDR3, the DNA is TGTGCCAGCACCATGGGGGGACAGGGAGGCACAGATACGCAGTATTTT. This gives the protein CASTMGGQGGTDTQYF.

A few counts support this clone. The CDR3 DNA reads as TGTGCCAGTAGTCAACCGGGACAGGCGAACACCGGGGAGCTGTTTTTT. Protein sequence: CASSQPGQANTGELFF. The rearrangement uses TRBV19 and TRBJ2-2, with 8 bases identical to TRBD1. The CDR3 extends over 16 amino acids. The germline V gene encodes CDR1 LNHDA and CDR2 SQIVND (reference sequence). The trim removed 5 bases at V and 0 bases at J, leaving 5 bases unmatched.

CDR3 in amino acids: CASSLAVEGYTEAFF. Here the CDR3 DNA reads TGTGCCAGCAGCTTAGCGGTGGAGGGATATACTGAAGCTTTCTTT. The rearrangement uses TRBV7-6 and TRBJ1-1; D is unclear. Germline V gene lookup returns CDR1 SGHVS and CDR2 FNYEAQ. The V and J ends lost 0 bases and 5 bases respectively, with 13 bases between them. The length of the CDR3 is 15 residues.

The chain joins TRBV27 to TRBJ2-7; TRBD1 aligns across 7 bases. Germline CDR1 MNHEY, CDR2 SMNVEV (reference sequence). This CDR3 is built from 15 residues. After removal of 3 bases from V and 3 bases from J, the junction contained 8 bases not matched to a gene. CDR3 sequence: CASSFGQASIYEQYF. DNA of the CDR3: TGTGCCAGCAGTTTTGGACAGGCCTCCATCTACGAGCAGTACTTC.

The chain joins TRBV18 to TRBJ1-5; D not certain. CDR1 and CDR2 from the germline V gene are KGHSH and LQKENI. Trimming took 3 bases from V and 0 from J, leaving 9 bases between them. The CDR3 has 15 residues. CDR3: CASSPLANSNQPQHF. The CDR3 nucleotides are TGTGCCAGCTCACCTTTGGCAAATAGCAATCAGCCCCAGCATTTT.

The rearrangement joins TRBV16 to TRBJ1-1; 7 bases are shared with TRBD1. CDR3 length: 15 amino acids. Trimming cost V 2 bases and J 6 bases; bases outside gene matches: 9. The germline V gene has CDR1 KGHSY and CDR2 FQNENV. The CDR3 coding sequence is TGTGCCAGCAGCCAAGAGGCAGGGGGTTACGCTGAAGCTTTCTTT. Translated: CASSQEAGGYAEAFF.

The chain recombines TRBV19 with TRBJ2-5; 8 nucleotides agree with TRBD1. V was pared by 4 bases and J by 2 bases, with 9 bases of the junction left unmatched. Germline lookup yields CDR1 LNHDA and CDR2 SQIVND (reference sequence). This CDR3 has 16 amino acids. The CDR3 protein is CASSTVANRGQETQYF. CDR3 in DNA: TGTGCCAGTAGTACGGTGGCCAACAGGGGGCAAGAGACCCAGTACTTC.

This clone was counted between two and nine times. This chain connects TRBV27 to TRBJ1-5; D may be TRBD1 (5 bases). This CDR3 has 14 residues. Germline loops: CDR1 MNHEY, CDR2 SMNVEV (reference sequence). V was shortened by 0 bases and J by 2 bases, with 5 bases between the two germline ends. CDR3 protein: CASSLSGGNQPQHF. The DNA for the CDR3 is TGTGCCAGCAGTTTATCAGGGGGCAATCAGCCCCAGCATTTT.

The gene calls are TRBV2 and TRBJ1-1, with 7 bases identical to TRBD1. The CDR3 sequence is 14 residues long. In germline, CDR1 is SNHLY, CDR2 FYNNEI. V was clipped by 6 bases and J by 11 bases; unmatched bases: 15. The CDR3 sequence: CASSPQGFGEGAFF. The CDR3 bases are TGTGCCAGCAGCCCACAGGGGTTTGGGGAAGGTGCTTTCTTT.

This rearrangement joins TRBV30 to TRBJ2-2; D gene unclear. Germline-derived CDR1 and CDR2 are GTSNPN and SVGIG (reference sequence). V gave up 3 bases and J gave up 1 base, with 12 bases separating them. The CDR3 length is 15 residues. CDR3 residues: CAWREYGGNTGELFF. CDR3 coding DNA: TGTGCCTGGAGAGAATATGGCGGGAACACCGGGGAGCTGTTTTTT.